This note documents a single T cell receptor beta chain sequence. Its antigen is not identified. Here immunoSEQ multiplex PCR was the method, and the copy in TCRdb shows in-frame clones only, minus some. The sample holds about 67,000 clones; around four fifths are singletons and the top ten take 21%. The data belong to a study of T cell responses to AZD1222 COVID-19 vaccine. From germline, CDR1 is KGHSH and CDR2 LQKENI. CDR3 length equals 15 residues. V was shortened by 3 bases and J by 4 bases, with 12 bases between the two germline ends. Study observations and caveats: Clonal diversity was possibly underestimated, and white British individuals and females predominated among donors. An increase in Spike-specific TCR breadth and depth was observed after two AZD1222 doses. Unmutated variant regions are reportedly targeted by nearly half of spike-specific TCRs. Without day 14 samples, only post-peak T cell repertoires were studied.

The sample here was peripheral blood, taken on day 0 of AZD1222 vaccination. The rearrangement joins TRBV18 to TRBJ1-4; D ambiguous. This TCR came from an adult in good health. The CDR3 sequence: CASSPTPVGNEKLFF. DNA of the CDR3: TGTGCCAGCTCACCGACCCCTGTTGGTAATGAAAAACTGTTTTTT.